This T cell receptor (beta chain) is drawn from a study of blood T cell repertoires in COVID-19. For the study at large: Samples of COVID-19 (acute and convalescent) were obtained from the United States, Italy and Spain. PBMCs, B-cell-depleted T cells, or T cells provided the cDNA or gDNA that made up the material.

As handled by the study authors: The assay estimated nucleated cells by amplifying reference gene primers. The protocol was immunoSEQ multiplex PCR, while the TCRdb copy is restricted to in-frame clones and leaves out a portion. V and J calls and clone size follow that table, whereas D and trimming were derived from the DNA. The sample has about 160,000 clones; around 84% are singletons. CDR1 is SGHVS and CDR2 is FQNEAQ in the germline V gene. The CDR3 consists of 13 residues. Trimming removed 5 bases from V and 4 bases from J, with 9 bases in between. Material for sequencing was peripheral blood. This receptor was taken from a man aged 50-60 years with active or convalescent COVID-19. This rearrangement joins TRBV7-8 to TRBJ1-5, with D perhaps TRBD1 (6 bases). The CDR3 reads CASSRTENQPQHF. CDR3 sequence (DNA): TGTGCCAGCAGCCGGACAGAAAATCAGCCCCAGCATTTT.